The TCR beta chain under discussion was sequenced for a study of tumor-infiltrating lymphocytes in primary liver carcinoma. Blood RNA came from unsorted whole blood; germline DNA was also extracted. With respect to this clonotype: A much larger clone is a single base away; this may be a read error.

cDNA specific to TCR beta was made from around 470 ng of total RNA, with a constant-region primer employed for priming. Three nested multiplex PCR rounds, a slightly modified ARM-PCR method, built the TCR beta libraries. TRBV1-TRBV30 forward primers and a C-beta reverse primer were used in the first two PCR rounds, which each ran for approximately 11 cycles. TCRdb re-derived calls from the multiplex PCR reads in MiXCR, one entry per CDR3 protein. This table holds 300,000 to 350,000 distinct CDR3 sequences, 65% found once. CDR3 size: 15 residues. Looked up from germline, CDR1 is MGHRA and CDR2 is YSYEKL. V was shortened by 0 bases and J by 3 bases, with 12 bases between the two germline ends.

This clonotype was sampled from a man aged 35 to 55 with primary liver carcinoma and hepatitis B virus infection. The V call is TRBV4-1, the J call TRBJ2-7; TRBD2 might be the D (5 bases). Sequenced material: peripheral blood. The CDR3 sequence: CASSQDPSWFYEQYF. CDR3 coding DNA: TGCGCCAGCAGCCAAGATCCTAGCTGGTTCTACGAGCAGTACTTC.